The 32 T cell receptor beta chains given below trace back to one sample, sequenced in a study of T cells in localized non-small cell lung cancer. This table comes from immunoSEQ multiplex PCR, and its TCRdb copy is limited to in-frame clones, with some not included. The data show tens of thousands of clones, roughly 90% seen once. The specimen comprised peripheral blood, sampled before any cancer treatment. All receptors derive from a man aged 40 to 75 with stage I squamous cell lung carcinoma.

This clone was recorded once. The genes are TRBV27 and TRBJ2-7; D possibly corresponds to TRBD1 (7 bases). The CDR3 covers 18 residues. Between the trimmed V and J ends, which lost 1 base and 1 base, there was a span of 20 bases. CDR1 MNHEY and CDR2 SMNVEV come from the germline V gene (reference sequence). This CDR3 is CASSLWRGTGEGSYEQYF. The CDR3 coding sequence is TGTGCCAGCAGTTTATGGCGGGGTACAGGGGAAGGATCCTACGAGCAGTACTTC.

The chain links TRBV15 to TRBJ2-1; maybe TRBD2 (5 bases). This CDR3 is built from 12 residues. Trimming left V 7 bases short and J 6 bases short, with 10 bases between. Germline V gene lookup returns CDR1 LNHNV and CDR2 YYDKDF (reference sequence). The CDR3 reads CATTREGNEQFF. As DNA, the CDR3 is TGTGCCACCACGAGAGAGGGCAATGAGCAGTTCTTC. Full variable domain (outside the CDR3, taken from reference TRBV15 and TRBJ2-1): DAMVIQNPRYQVTQFGKPVTLSCSQTLNHNVMYWYQQKSSQAPKLLFHYYDKDFNNEADTPDNFQSRRPNTSFCFLDIRSPGLGDTAMYLCATTREGNEQFFGPGTRLTVL.

V usage is TRBV10-3 and J usage is TRBJ1-1; no firm D call. Trimming took off 4 bases at V and 5 bases at J, with 14 bases between the two ends. CDR3 length: 14 residues. CDR1 ENHRY and CDR2 SYGVKD come from the germline V gene. The CDR3 reads CAISVTALRTEAFF. In DNA, the CDR3 is TGTGCCATCAGTGTTACAGCTCTGAGGACTGAAGCTTTCTTT.

V gene TRBV4-1 combines with J gene TRBJ2-1; TRBD2 might be the D (5 bases). Trimming removed 1 base at V and 9 bases at J, with 13 bases between. The CDR3 covers 14 residues. Germline V gene data show CDR1 as MGHRA and CDR2 as YSYEKL. The CDR3 DNA reads TGCGCCAGCAGCCAAGCCCCTCATCGGGGTGAGCAGTTCTTC. Its translation: CASSQAPHRGEQFF.

The chain carries TRBV5-1 and TRBJ1-4; 7 bases are shared with TRBD1. This CDR3 has 15 residues. Germline CDR1 and CDR2: SGHRS and YFSETQ. The junction had 9 bases not matched to a gene; V was cut back by 5 bases and J by 5 bases. In DNA, the CDR3 is TGCGCCAGCAGAGGACGGGACAGTCTGAATGAAAAACTGTTTTTT. Translation gives CASRGRDSLNEKLFF.

The chain has TRBV5-1 and TRBJ1-6; tentatively, D is TRBD1 (6 bases). Trimming pared 2 bases from V and 10 bases from J, leaving 28 bases between. CDR1 is SGHRS, CDR2 YFSETQ, per germline. The length of the CDR3 is 19 residues. The CDR3: CASSFRGGGDSSAPSPLHF. Written as DNA, the CDR3 is TGCGCCAGCAGCTTTCGTGGAGGGGGTGACAGTTCAGCTCCATCACCCCTCCACTTT.

The chain carries TRBV7-2 and TRBJ2-2; D gene ambiguous. Deletions cut 4 bases from V and 4 bases from J, with 13 bases between. Germline V gives CDR1 SGHTA, CDR2 FQGNSA. CDR3 length equals 15 residues. CDR3 nucleotide sequence: TGTGCCAGCAGCTCACCTACCAGGTTCACCGGGGAGCTGTTTTTT. Translation gives CASSSPTRFTGELFF. The variable domain in full, completed from reference TRBV7-2 and TRBJ2-2, reads GAGVSQSPSNKVTEKGKDVELRCDPISGHTALYWYRQSLGQGLEFLIYFQGNSAPDKSGLPSDRFSAERTGGSVSTLTIQRTQQEDSAVYLCASSSPTRFTGELFFGEGSRLTVL.

The genes are TRBV7-9 and TRBJ1-2; D is uncertain. Germline V CDR1 and CDR2: SEHNR, FQNEAQ (reference sequence). The CDR3 extends over 14 amino acids. Deletions cut 5 bases from V and 2 bases from J, with 12 bases between. CDR3 sequence (DNA): TGTGCCAGCAGCCAAAACTGGCGGAACTATGGCTACACCTTC. Its protein is CASSQNWRNYGYTF.

V usage is TRBV4-2 and J usage is TRBJ2-1, with D perhaps matching TRBD1 (5 bases). The CDR3 contains 16 residues. The V gene lost 0 bases and the J gene lost 4 bases, with 13 bases spanning the gap. Germline CDR1 LGHNA, CDR2 YNFKEQ. The CDR3 bases are TGTGCCAGCAGCCAAGAAGGGGCTAGTTTGTACAATGAGCAGTTCTTC. This gives the protein CASSQEGASLYNEQFF.

The gene calls are TRBV5-1 and TRBJ2-3; no clear D. CDR1 and CDR2 from the germline V gene are SGHRS and YFSETQ. V was trimmed by 0 bases and J by 6 bases, leaving 8 bases between them. The CDR3 has 13 amino acids. Here the CDR3 DNA reads TGCGCCAGCAGCTTGGATGGACGGGATACGCAGTATTTT. Protein product: CASSLDGRDTQYF.

The chain recombines TRBV5-1 with TRBJ2-7; TRBD1 agrees at 10 bases. The CDR3 spans 15 residues. Per the germline V gene, CDR1 is SGHRS and CDR2 is YFSETQ. After removal of 4 bases from V and 5 bases from J, the junction contained 9 bases not matched to a gene. The CDR3 spells CASSPSGTGVHEQYF. The CDR3 coding sequence is TGCGCCAGCAGCCCCTCCGGGACAGGGGTCCACGAGCAGTACTTC.

The chain employs TRBV30 and TRBJ1-2; the D is unclear. Per the germline V gene, CDR1 is GTSNPN and CDR2 is SVGIG (reference sequence). This CDR3 is 12 amino acids long. The V gene lost 1 base and the J gene lost 2 bases, with 5 bases spanning the gap. The CDR3 region has the DNA TGTGCCTGGAGTGCGGGGAACTATGGCTACACCTTC. Residues: CAWSAGNYGYTF.

V usage is TRBV5-1 and J usage is TRBJ2-2, with TRBD1 matching over 7 bases. The CDR3 spans 13 residues. Per the germline V gene, CDR1 is SGHRS and CDR2 is YFSETQ. The V gene end was trimmed by 5 bases and the J gene end by 3 bases; junction bases not matched to a gene: 1. The CDR3 sequence: CASRGTDTGELFF. The CDR3, as DNA: TGCGCCAGCAGAGGGACAGACACCGGGGAGCTGTTTTTT.

The chain is built from TRBV10-3 and TRBJ1-6; D is ambiguous. V was clipped by 3 bases and J by 10 bases, with 13 bases between them. Germline CDR1 reads ENHRY; CDR2 reads SYGVKD. This CDR3 region has 14 residues. In DNA, the CDR3 is TGTGCCATCAGTGAAAGCGGGGAGAACTCACCCCTCCACTTT. This gives the protein CAISESGENSPLHF.

As for this clone: One end of the junction is discordant with germline, which a read error may explain. This chain's CDR3 is CASSFGLAGVDEKFF. DNA of the CDR3: TGTGCCAGCAGTTTCGGACTAGCGGGAGTAGATGAGAAGTTCTTC. V gene TRBV27 combines with J gene TRBJ2-1; the match to TRBD2 covers 13 bases. The CDR3 length is 15 residues. Germline CDR1 is MNHEY and CDR2 is SMNVEV (reference sequence).

The CDR3 DNA reads TGTGCCAGCTCACCACCCGGAGGGTTGGGGGACACTGAAGCTTTCTTT. It is translated as CASSPPGGLGDTEAFF. V and J are TRBV18 and TRBJ1-1; possible D gene TRBD1, 5 bases. This CDR3 has 16 residues. From germline, CDR1 is KGHSH and CDR2 LQKENI. The V and J ends lost 0 bases and 3 bases respectively, with 14 bases between them.

This rearrangement joins TRBV9 to TRBJ2-3, with 9 bases that match TRBD2. V trimming: 4 bases; J trimming: 4 bases; junction bases outside the gene matches: 16. The V gene's germline CDR1 is SGDLS and CDR2 YYNGEE. This CDR3 has 18 amino acids. As DNA, the CDR3 is TGTGCCAGCAGCTTAAGGCCGGGACTAGCAGGTGCGGCAGATACGCAGTATTTT. Protein: CASSLRPGLAGAADTQYF.

The chain is built from TRBV6-6 and TRBJ2-7, with TRBD1 matching 8 bases. The junction had 11 bases not matched to a gene; V was cut back by 6 bases and J by 4 bases. Germline V lookup: CDR1 MNHNY, CDR2 SVGAGI (reference sequence). The CDR3 contains 15 residues. The CDR3 protein is CASRDTSGGRYEQYF. Written as DNA, the CDR3 is TGTGCCAGCAGGGATACATCAGGGGGCAGGTACGAGCAGTACTTC.

This clone has a single count. The junction shows a germline mismatch at one end, possibly a read error. This chain joins TRBV19 and TRBJ1-2, with no clear D. The CDR3 covers 13 residues. Germline values: CDR1 LNHDA, CDR2 SQIVND (reference sequence). The DNA for the CDR3 is TGTGTCAGTACCCCCGGGCTGTCGTATGGCTACACCTTC. Encoded protein: CVSTPGLSYGYTF.

The J gene is TRBJ1-5, the V gene TRBV18; possibly TRBD1 for D (5 bases). This CDR3 is built from 15 residues. V lost 5 bases to trimming and J lost 2 bases, with 13 bases between them. Per germline, CDR1 KGHSH and CDR2 LQKENI. CDR3 sequence (DNA): TGTGCCAGCTCATCCACCGGGACCGGCAATCAGCCCCAGCATTTT. The encoded protein is CASSSTGTGNQPQHF.

The chain links TRBV5-6 to TRBJ1-5; D may be TRBD1 (6 bases). Germline V gene sequence: CDR1 SGHDT, CDR2 YYEEEE. V dropped 0 bases and J dropped 6 bases, with 16 bases sitting between them. The CDR3 covers 16 residues. CDR3 in DNA: TGTGCCAGCAGCTTGGCTTTGGTGGGGGCTCGTCAGCCCCAGCATTTT. The encoded protein is CASSLALVGARQPQHF.

The chain employs TRBV28 and TRBJ1-2, with D possibly matching TRBD1 (6 bases). Germline-derived CDR1 and CDR2 are MDHEN and SYDVKM. The CDR3 is made up of 15 amino acids. V dropped 1 base and J dropped 7 bases, with 16 bases sitting between them. The CDR3, as DNA: TGTGCCAGCAGTTTATACCCGGGCAGGGGAGCTGGCTACACCTTC. Translated, it gives CASSLYPGRGAGYTF.

The chain has TRBV6-6 and TRBJ2-3; no clear D gene. CDR3 size: 15 residues. The germline V gene has CDR1 MNHNY and CDR2 SVGAGI (reference sequence). V shed 5 bases and J shed 8 bases, with 20 bases lying between them. DNA of the CDR3: TGTGCCAGCAGTCCCGGGCCACTCTTTTCGGGTACGCAGTATTTT. The encoded protein is CASSPGPLFSGTQYF.

The CDR3 loop is CASVARDRANSPLHF. The CDR3 nucleotides are TGTGCCAGCGTCGCCCGGGACAGGGCTAATTCACCCCTCCACTTT. The V call is TRBV6-5, the J call TRBJ1-6; 9 bases fit TRBD1. The CDR3 is 15 residues long. The V segment lost 8 bases and the J segment 6 bases; nucleotides outside the gene matches: 8. Germline V gene data show CDR1 as MNHEY and CDR2 as SVGAGI.

The chain carries TRBV5-5 and TRBJ2-4; 8 nucleotides agree with TRBD1. Per germline, CDR1 SGHKS and CDR2 YYEKEE (reference sequence). The V segment lost 4 bases and the J segment 3 bases; nucleotides outside the gene matches: 9. CDR3 length: 16 residues. The CDR3 DNA reads TGTGCCAGCAGCACACACGGACAGGGCGGCAAAAACATTCAGTACTTC. Protein sequence: CASSTHGQGGKNIQYF.

The chain links TRBV2 to TRBJ1-1; possible D gene TRBD1, 5 bases. The CDR3 has 14 amino acids. Germline lookup yields CDR1 SNHLY and CDR2 FYNNEI. Trimming took off 6 bases at V and 5 bases at J, with 16 bases between the two ends. This chain's CDR3 is CASRAGSVWTEAFF. DNA for the CDR3: TGTGCCAGCAGGGCAGGGTCGGTTTGGACTGAAGCTTTCTTT.

The chain links TRBV13 to TRBJ2-1, with D maybe TRBD2 (6 bases). The CDR3 loop spans 13 amino acids. Trimming stripped 0 bases from V and 9 bases from J, with 9 bases between. Germline V lookup: CDR1 PRHDT, CDR2 FYEKMQ (reference sequence). CDR3 nucleotide sequence: TGTGCCAGCAGCTTAGGATCGGGGGTTGAGCAGTTCTTC. Encoded protein: CASSLGSGVEQFF. The variable domain in full, with the rest retrieved from reference TRBV13 and TRBJ2-1, is AAGVIQSPRHLIKEKRETATLKCYPIPRHDTVYWYQQGPGQDPQFLISFYEKMQSDKGSIPDRFSAQQFSDYHSELNMSSLELGDSALYFCASSLGSGVEQFFGPGTRLTVL.

The chain has TRBV6-1 and TRBJ1-2, with no clear D. Trimming took 2 bases from V and 0 from J, leaving 16 bases between them. Germline V gene lookup returns CDR1 MNHNS and CDR2 SASEGT. There are 17 residues in the CDR3. CDR3 sequence (DNA): TGTGCCAGCAGTGAAATGTATTATGGTGGGGCTAACTATGGCTACACCTTC. Its translation: CASSEMYYGGANYGYTF.

The genes are TRBV6-1 and TRBJ1-2, with no clear D. The CDR3 extends over 13 amino acids. The germline V gene has CDR1 MNHNS and CDR2 SASEGT. The germline V and J ends were trimmed by 0 bases and 3 bases, with 5 bases remaining between them. The CDR3: CASSEAQHYGYTF. The CDR3 DNA follows: TGTGCCAGCAGTGAAGCCCAGCACTATGGCTACACCTTC.

The gene calls are TRBV6-1 and TRBJ2-3; 8 positions match TRBD2. The CDR3 length is 16 residues. The V gene end was trimmed by 2 bases and the J gene end by 0 bases; junction bases not matched to a gene: 4. Germline CDR1 and CDR2: MNHNS and SASEGT. CDR3 sequence: CASSELAGSSTDTQYF. As DNA, the CDR3 is TGTGCCAGCAGTGAACTAGCGGGCTCTAGCACAGATACGCAGTATTTT.

The chain joins TRBV5-1 to TRBJ1-2; no clear D. The CDR3 is made up of 13 amino acids. The germline gives CDR1 SGHRS, CDR2 YFSETQ. The germline V and J ends were trimmed by 5 bases and 4 bases, with 12 bases remaining between them. CDR3 in DNA: TGCGCCAGCAGGATAACAGAAATCTATGGCTACACCTTC. Translating gives CASRITEIYGYTF. Full variable domain (rest looked up from reference TRBV5-1 and TRBJ1-2): KAGVTQTPRYLIKTRGQQVTLSCSPISGHRSVSWYQQTPGQGLQFLFEYFSETQRNKGNFPGRFSGRQFSNSRSEMNVSTLELGDSALYLCASRITEIYGYTFGSGTRLTVV.

This clone was recorded once. The genes are TRBV7-8 and TRBJ2-1; maybe TRBD1 (6 bases). This CDR3 has 13 amino acids. V lost 2 bases and J lost 8, with 10 bases in between. Germline values: CDR1 SGHVS, CDR2 FQNEAQ. CDR3 sequence: CASSLTDSYEQFF. The CDR3 DNA reads as TGTGCCAGCAGCTTAACGGACAGCTATGAGCAGTTCTTC.